The rows below give T cell receptor beta chains drawn from one sample of a study of blood T cell repertoires in COVID-19. Clones were sequenced by immunoSEQ multiplex PCR, and TCRdb holds only the in-frame ones, with some missing. The sample contains 66,000 or so clones, about four fifths of which appear only once. The source material was peripheral blood. The receptors derive from a human donor in a cohort sampled during active COVID-19. CDR3s include the opening cysteine and the closing phenylalanine or tryptophan. The D gene is left open where the match is weak. Where a row states a size, it is once, few, many or the class of an expanded clone; other rows omit it.

D: NA
length: 14
J: TRBJ2-5
size: once
V: TRBV5-6
CDR3: CASSPGTYQETQYF
DNA: TGTGCCAGCAGCCCTGGGACATACCAAGAGACCCAGTACTTC

D: TRBD1
length: 13
J: TRBJ1-3
size: few
V: TRBV6-2/TRBV6-3
CDR3: CASSGTAGNTIYF
DNA: TGTGCCAGCAGTGGGACAGCTGGAAACACCATATATTTT

D: TRBD2
length: 15
J: TRBJ2-1
size: NA
V: TRBV7-3
CDR3: CASSVSGSSYNEQFF
DNA: TGTGCCAGCAGCGTGAGCGGGAGCTCCTACAATGAGCAGTTCTTC

D: TRBD2
length: 17
J: TRBJ2-7
size: NA
V: TRBV5-5
CDR3: CASSWGLAGGQGNEQYF
DNA: TGTGCCAGCAGCTGGGGACTAGCGGGAGGGCAGGGCAACGAGCAGTACTTC

D: TRBD2
length: 15
J: TRBJ2-1
size: NA
V: TRBV3-1/TRBV3-2
CDR3: CASSLSGLAGDVQFF
DNA: TGTGCCAGCAGCCTCTCGGGACTAGCGGGAGATGTGCAGTTCTTC

D: NA
length: 13
J: TRBJ1-4
size: few
V: TRBV28
CDR3: CASSLGVGRKLFF
DNA: TGTGCCAGCAGTTTAGGGGTGGGGAGAAAACTGTTTTTT

D: NA
length: 17
J: TRBJ2-5
size: NA
V: TRBV14
CDR3: CASSPVTGTGGSRTQYF
DNA: TGTGCCAGCAGCCCGGTAACAGGGACGGGGGGCTCGCGGACCCAGTACTTC

D: TRBD1
length: 16
J: TRBJ1-1
size: NA
V: TRBV19
CDR3: CASSIRTGTGNTEAFF
DNA: TGTGCCAGTAGTATTCGGACAGGGACCGGGAACACTGAAGCTTTCTTT

D: NA
length: 11
J: TRBJ1-1
size: NA
V: TRBV29-1
CDR3: CSVRVNTEAFF
DNA: TGCAGCGTTCGGGTGAACACTGAAGCTTTCTTT

D: NA
length: 12
J: TRBJ2-7
size: NA
V: TRBV7-2
CDR3: CASSSTNYEQYF
DNA: TGTGCCAGCAGCTCTACCAACTACGAGCAGTACTTC

D: TRBD1
length: 14
J: TRBJ1-2
size: NA
V: TRBV5-1
CDR3: CASSPRTGGYGYTF
DNA: TGCGCCAGCAGCCCCCGGACAGGGGGTTATGGCTACACCTTC

D: TRBD2
length: 14
J: TRBJ2-1
size: NA
V: TRBV28
CDR3: CASRASGTYNEQFF
DNA: TGTGCCAGCAGGGCAAGCGGGACCTACAATGAGCAGTTCTTC

D: NA
length: 14
J: TRBJ2-7
size: NA
V: TRBV4-1
CDR3: CASSQEKSSYEQYF
DNA: TGCGCCAGCAGCCAAGAAAAGAGCTCCTACGAGCAGTACTTC

D: NA
length: 12
J: TRBJ2-7
size: NA
V: TRBV29-1
CDR3: CSVVQSSYEQYF
DNA: TGCAGCGTTGTTCAGTCCTCCTACGAGCAGTACTTC

D: TRBD1
length: 17
J: TRBJ1-6
size: NA
V: TRBV27
CDR3: CASSLSGPGQGGSPLHF
DNA: TGTGCCAGCAGTTTATCTGGTCCGGGACAGGGTGGATCACCCCTCCACTTT

D: NA
length: 16
J: TRBJ2-1
size: NA
V: TRBV19
CDR3: CASSRLGGGLVHEQFF
DNA: TGTGCCAGTAGCCGATTGGGGGGGGGCCTTGTACATGAGCAGTTCTTC

D: NA
length: 14
J: TRBJ2-2
size: few
V: TRBV29-1
CDR3: CSVDRGLNTGELFF
DNA: TGCAGCGTTGACAGGGGCTTGAACACCGGGGAGCTGTTTTTT

D: TRBD1
length: 18
J: TRBJ2-6
size: NA
V: TRBV6-2/TRBV6-3
CDR3: CASSYLGQALAGANVLTF
DNA: TGTGCCAGCAGTTACCTAGGACAGGCGCTCGCTGGGGCCAACGTCCTGACTTTC

D: TRBD1
length: 16
J: TRBJ2-5
size: NA
V: TRBV24-1
CDR3: CATSDLEGTGGETQYF
DNA: TGTGCCACCAGTGATTTGGAAGGGACAGGGGGGGAGACCCAGTACTTC

D: NA
length: 14
J: TRBJ2-7
size: few
V: TRBV4-3
CDR3: CASSQGAGFYEQYF
DNA: TGCGCCAGCAGCCAAGGGGCAGGGTTTTACGAGCAGTACTTC

D: NA
length: 16
J: TRBJ1-4
size: NA
V: TRBV9
CDR3: CASSSGTSSTNEKLFF
DNA: TGTGCCAGCAGCTCCGGGACATCTTCAACTAATGAAAAACTGTTTTTT

D: TRBD1
length: 17
J: TRBJ1-4
size: NA
V: TRBV2
CDR3: CASSRDRGAGTNEKLFF
DNA: TGTGCCAGCAGTCGGGACAGGGGTGCAGGCACTAATGAAAAACTGTTTTTT

D: TRBD2
length: 16
J: TRBJ2-2
size: once
V: TRBV11-2
CDR3: CASSLGGRGGTGELFF
DNA: TGTGCCAGCAGCTTAGGGGGGAGGGGAGGAACCGGGGAGCTGTTTTTT

D: TRBD1
length: 14
J: TRBJ1-4
size: NA
V: TRBV10-3
CDR3: CAISNRGTGEKLFF
DNA: TGTGCCATCAGCAACAGGGGGACGGGTGAAAAACTGTTTTTT

D: NA
length: 12
J: TRBJ2-7
size: NA
V: TRBV11-1
CDR3: CASSSQGYEQYF
DNA: TGTGCCAGCAGCTCACAGGGCTACGAGCAGTACTTC

D: TRBD1
length: 14
J: TRBJ1-1
size: NA
V: TRBV2
CDR3: CASREDRGPTEAFF
DNA: TGTGCCAGCAGAGAAGACAGGGGGCCCACTGAAGCTTTCTTT

D: TRBD2
length: 13
J: TRBJ2-7
size: NA
V: TRBV5-6
CDR3: CASSPGRGIEQYF
DNA: TGTGCCAGCAGCCCAGGGAGGGGAATCGAGCAGTACTTC

D: NA
length: 13
J: TRBJ2-6
size: few
V: TRBV29-1
CDR3: CSVQGAGANVLTF
DNA: TGCAGCGTTCAGGGTGCCGGGGCCAACGTCCTGACTTTC

D: TRBD1
length: 15
J: TRBJ2-3
size: NA
V: TRBV18
CDR3: CASSAGQVLTDTQYF
DNA: TGTGCCAGCTCGGCGGGACAGGTGCTCACAGATACGCAGTATTTT

D: TRBD2
length: 17
J: TRBJ2-2
size: once
V: TRBV27
CDR3: CASSFSSVLAGPGELFF
DNA: TGTGCCAGCAGTTTTTCCTCGGTCTTAGCGGGCCCCGGGGAGCTGTTTTTT

D: TRBD1
length: 15
J: TRBJ1-2
size: NA
V: TRBV11-2
CDR3: CASSLTGALLYGYTF
DNA: TGTGCCAGCAGCTTAACAGGGGCCCTACTCTATGGCTACACCTTC

D: NA
length: 15
J: TRBJ1-4
size: once
V: TRBV3-1/TRBV3-2
CDR3: CASSHLDGHNEKLFF
DNA: TGTGCCAGCAGCCACTTGGACGGACATAATGAAAAACTGTTTTTT

D: NA
length: 15
J: TRBJ2-5
size: NA
V: TRBV7-2
CDR3: CASSLGHRLMETQYF
DNA: TGTGCCAGCAGCTTAGGGCACCGATTGATGGAGACCCAGTACTTC

D: NA
length: 14
J: TRBJ1-5
size: NA
V: TRBV6-5
CDR3: CASTPGQINQPQHF
DNA: TGTGCCAGCACCCCTGGACAGATCAATCAGCCCCAGCATTTT

D: NA
length: 12
J: TRBJ2-5
size: NA
V: TRBV7-2
CDR3: CASSPGRETQYF
DNA: TGTGCCAGCAGCCCAGGGAGGGAGACCCAGTACTTC

D: NA
length: 14
J: TRBJ2-1
size: NA
V: TRBV5-1
CDR3: CASSLPSSNNEQFF
DNA: TGCGCCAGCAGCTTGCCTAGCAGCAACAATGAGCAGTTCTTC

D: NA
length: 12
J: TRBJ2-3
size: once
V: TRBV29-1
CDR3: CSVEADTDTQYF
DNA: TGCAGCGTTGAGGCAGACACAGATACGCAGTATTTT

D: TRBD1
length: 16
J: TRBJ1-5
size: NA
V: TRBV28
CDR3: CASYLSGTGTNQPQHF
DNA: TGTGCCAGCTACTTGTCCGGGACAGGGACGAATCAGCCCCAGCATTTT

D: TRBD1
length: 14
J: TRBJ2-3
size: NA
V: TRBV19
CDR3: CASSRDRAGDTQYF
DNA: TGTGCCAGTAGTAGGGACAGGGCGGGAGATACGCAGTATTTT

D: TRBD1
length: 15
J: TRBJ2-3
size: NA
V: TRBV25-1
CDR3: CASSEGQGSTDTQYF
DNA: TGTGCCAGCAGTGAAGGACAGGGGAGCACAGATACGCAGTATTTT

D: NA
length: 19
J: TRBJ1-4
size: once
V: TRBV7-9
CDR3: CASSLARGGDRSIGEKLFF
DNA: TGTGCCAGCAGCTTAGCGAGGGGGGGTGACAGATCGATCGGTGAAAAACTGTTTTTT